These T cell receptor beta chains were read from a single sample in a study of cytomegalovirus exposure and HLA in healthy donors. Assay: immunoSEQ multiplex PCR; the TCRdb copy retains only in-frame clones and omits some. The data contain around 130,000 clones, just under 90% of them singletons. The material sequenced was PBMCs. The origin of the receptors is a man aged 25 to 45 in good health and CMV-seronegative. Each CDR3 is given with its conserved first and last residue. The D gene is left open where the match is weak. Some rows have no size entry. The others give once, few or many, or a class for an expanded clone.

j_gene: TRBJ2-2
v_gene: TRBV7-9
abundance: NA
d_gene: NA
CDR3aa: CASSPRDKNTGELFF
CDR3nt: TGTGCCAGCAGCCCCCGGGACAAGAACACCGGGGAGCTGTTTTTT

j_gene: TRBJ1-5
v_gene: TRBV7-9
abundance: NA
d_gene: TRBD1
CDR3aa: CASSHGTAILPQHF
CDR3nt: TGTGCCAGCAGCCACGGGACAGCAATTTTGCCCCAGCATTTT

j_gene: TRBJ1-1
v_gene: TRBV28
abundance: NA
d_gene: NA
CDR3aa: CASSSVEISSTEAFF
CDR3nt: TGTGCCAGCAGTTCGGTCGAAATATCGAGCACTGAAGCTTTCTTT

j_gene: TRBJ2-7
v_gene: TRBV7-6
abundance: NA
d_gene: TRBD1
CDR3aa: CASSLEDRVSEQYF
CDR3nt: TGTGCCAGCAGCTTAGAGGACAGGGTCAGCGAGCAGTACTTC

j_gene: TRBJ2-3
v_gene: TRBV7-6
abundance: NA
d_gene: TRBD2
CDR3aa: CASSLGAGGTTDTQYF
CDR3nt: TGTGCCAGCAGCTTAGGAGCGGGGGGAACCACAGATACGCAGTATTTT

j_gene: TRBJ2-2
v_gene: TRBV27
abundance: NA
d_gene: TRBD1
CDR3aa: CASSQGQVLRELFF
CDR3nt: TGTGCCAGCAGTCAGGGACAGGTCTTAAGGGAGCTGTTTTTT

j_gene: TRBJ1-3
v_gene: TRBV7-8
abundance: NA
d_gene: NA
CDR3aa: CASSSRGGAGNTIYF
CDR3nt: TGTGCCAGCAGTTCCAGGGGTGGAGCTGGAAACACCATATATTTT

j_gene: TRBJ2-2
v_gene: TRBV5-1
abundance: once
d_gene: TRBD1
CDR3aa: CASRSPGQSNTGELFF
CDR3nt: TGCGCCAGCAGAAGCCCGGGACAGTCGAACACCGGGGAGCTGTTTTTT

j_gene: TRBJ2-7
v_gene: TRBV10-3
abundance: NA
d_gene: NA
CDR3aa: CAISNSPFEQYF
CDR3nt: TGTGCCATCAGTAATAGTCCCTTCGAGCAGTACTTC

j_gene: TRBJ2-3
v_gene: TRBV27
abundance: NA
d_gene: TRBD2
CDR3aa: CASNLSGGAGTDTQYF
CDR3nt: TGTGCCAGCAATTTAAGCGGGGGGGCGGGCACAGATACGCAGTATTTT

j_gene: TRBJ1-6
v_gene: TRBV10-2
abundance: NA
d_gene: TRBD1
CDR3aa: CASRDSQFQLGSPLHF
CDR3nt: TGCGCCAGCCGGGACAGCCAATTTCAGCTAGGGTCACCCCTCCACTTT

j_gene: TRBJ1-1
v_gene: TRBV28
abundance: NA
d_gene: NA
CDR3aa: CASSLRGRWIEAFF
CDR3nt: TGTGCCAGCAGTCTCAGGGGCCGTTGGATTGAAGCTTTCTTT

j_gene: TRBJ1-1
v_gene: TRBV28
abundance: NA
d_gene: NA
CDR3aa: CASSFSRGTEAFF
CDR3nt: TGTGCCAGCAGTTTTTCGCGGGGGACTGAAGCTTTCTTT

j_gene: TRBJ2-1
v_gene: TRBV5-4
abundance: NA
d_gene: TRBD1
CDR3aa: CASSSSSGGVNEQFF
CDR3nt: TGTGCCAGCAGCTCCTCGTCAGGGGGCGTCAATGAGCAGTTCTTC

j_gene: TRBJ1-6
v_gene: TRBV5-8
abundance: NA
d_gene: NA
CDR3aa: CASSFGVLNSPLHF
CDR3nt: TGTGCCAGCAGCTTCGGGGTCCTTAATTCACCCCTCCACTTT

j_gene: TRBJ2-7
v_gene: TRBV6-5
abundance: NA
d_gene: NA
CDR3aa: CASSPPGSYEQYF
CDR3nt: TGTGCCAGCAGTCCACCCGGGAGCTACGAGCAGTACTTC

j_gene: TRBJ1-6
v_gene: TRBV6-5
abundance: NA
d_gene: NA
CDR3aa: CASSYRGNSYNSPLHF
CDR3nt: TGTGCCAGCAGTTACCGCGGGAACTCCTATAATTCACCCCTCCACTTT

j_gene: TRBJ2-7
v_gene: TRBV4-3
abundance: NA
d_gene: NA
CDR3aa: CASSQDRGNYEQYF
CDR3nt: TGCGCCAGCAGCCAAGACAGGGGCAACTACGAGCAGTACTTC

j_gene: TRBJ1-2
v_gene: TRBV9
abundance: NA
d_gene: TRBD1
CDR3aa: CASSVRGTGAYSNYGYTF
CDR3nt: TGTGCCAGCAGCGTTAGGGGGACAGGGGCCTACTCTAACTATGGCTACACCTTC

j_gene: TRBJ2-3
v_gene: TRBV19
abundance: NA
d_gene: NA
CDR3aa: CASSIEGARTSTQYF
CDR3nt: TGTGCCAGTAGTATAGAGGGGGCCCGGACAAGTACGCAGTATTTT

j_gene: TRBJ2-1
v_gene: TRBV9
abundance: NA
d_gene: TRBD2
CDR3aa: CASSEAGGLNEQFF
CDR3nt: TGTGCCAGCAGCGAGGCGGGGGGCTTGAATGAGCAGTTCTTC

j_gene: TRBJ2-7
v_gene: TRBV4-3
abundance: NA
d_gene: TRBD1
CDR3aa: CASSPGTGVYEQYF
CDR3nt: TGCGCCAGCAGCCCCGGTACAGGGGTATACGAGCAGTACTTC

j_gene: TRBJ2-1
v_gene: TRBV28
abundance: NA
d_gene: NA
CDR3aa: CASSSGGALYNEQFF
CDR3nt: TGTGCCAGCAGCTCGGGGGGCGCGCTCTACAATGAGCAGTTCTTC

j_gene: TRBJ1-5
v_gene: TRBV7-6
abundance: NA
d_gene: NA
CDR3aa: CASSLGRNSNQPQHF
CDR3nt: TGTGCCAGCAGCTTGGGCAGGAATAGCAATCAGCCCCAGCATTTT

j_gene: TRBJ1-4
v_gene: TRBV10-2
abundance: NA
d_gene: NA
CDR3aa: CASSESRRDEKLFF
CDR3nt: TGCGCCAGCAGTGAGTCTCGACGGGATGAAAAACTGTTTTTT

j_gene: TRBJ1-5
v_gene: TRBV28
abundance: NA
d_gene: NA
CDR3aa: CASSRSGQPQHF
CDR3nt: TGTGCCAGCTCTAGGTCGGGTCAGCCCCAGCATTTT

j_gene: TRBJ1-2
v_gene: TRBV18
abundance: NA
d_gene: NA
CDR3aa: CASSDQGPAGPYGYTF
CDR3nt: TGTGCCAGCTCAGACCAGGGCCCCGCAGGGCCCTATGGCTACACCTTC

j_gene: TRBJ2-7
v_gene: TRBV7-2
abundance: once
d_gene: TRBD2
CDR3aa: CASSPRGRALYEQYF
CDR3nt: TGTGCCAGCAGCCCCCGTGGGAGGGCGCTGTACGAGCAGTACTTC

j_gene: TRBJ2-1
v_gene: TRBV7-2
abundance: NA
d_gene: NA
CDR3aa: CASSSLRGPYNEQFF
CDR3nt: TGTGCCAGCAGCTCCCTTCGGGGTCCCTACAATGAGCAGTTCTTC

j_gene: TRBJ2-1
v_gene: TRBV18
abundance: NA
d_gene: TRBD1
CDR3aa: CASSPPGQSYNEQFF
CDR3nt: TGTGCCAGCTCACCGCCGGGACAGTCCTACAATGAGCAGTTCTTC

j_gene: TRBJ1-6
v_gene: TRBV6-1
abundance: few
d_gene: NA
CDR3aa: CASSGGRFTSSPLHF
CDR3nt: TGTGCCAGCAGTGGTGGGCGGTTTACTAGTTCACCCCTCCACTTT

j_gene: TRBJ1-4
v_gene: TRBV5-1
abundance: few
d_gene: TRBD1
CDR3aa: CASKPQGLGEKLFF
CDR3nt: TGCGCCAGCAAGCCACAGGGGTTAGGTGAAAAACTGTTTTTT

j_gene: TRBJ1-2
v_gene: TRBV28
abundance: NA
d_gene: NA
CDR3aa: CASSLRGGSKTHGYTF
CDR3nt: TGTGCCAGCAGTTTACGAGGTGGCAGCAAAACCCATGGCTACACCTTC

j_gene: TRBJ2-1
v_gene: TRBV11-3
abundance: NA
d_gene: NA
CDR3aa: CASSFSSYNEQFF
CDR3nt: TGTGCCAGCAGCTTTAGCTCCTACAATGAGCAGTTCTTC

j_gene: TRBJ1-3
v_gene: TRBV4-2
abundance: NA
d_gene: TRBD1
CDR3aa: CASSQARDRVGNTIYF
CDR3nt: TGTGCCAGCAGCCAAGCTAGGGACAGGGTGGGAAACACCATATATTTT

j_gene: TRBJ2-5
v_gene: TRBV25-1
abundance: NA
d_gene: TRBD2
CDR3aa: CASSGPLETQYF
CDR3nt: TGTGCCAGTAGCGGGCCGCTAGAGACCCAGTACTTC

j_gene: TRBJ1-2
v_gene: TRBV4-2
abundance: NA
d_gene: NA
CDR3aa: CASSHGDSYGYTF
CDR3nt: TGTGCCAGCAGCCATGGAGATTCCTATGGCTACACCTTC

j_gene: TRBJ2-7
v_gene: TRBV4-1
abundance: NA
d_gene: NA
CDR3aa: CASSQDLSYEQYF
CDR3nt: TGCGCCAGCAGCCAAGATCTCAGCTACGAGCAGTACTTC

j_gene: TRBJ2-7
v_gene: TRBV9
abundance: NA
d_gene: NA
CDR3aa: CASSAQSAGVRGEQYF
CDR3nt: TGTGCCAGCAGCGCCCAGAGCGCCGGAGTCCGGGGGGAGCAGTACTTC